A single sample is the source of the 18 T cell receptor beta chains below, sequenced in a study of blood T cell repertoires in COVID-19. Repertoires were generated with immunoSEQ multiplex PCR, while TCRdb's copy carries only in-frame clones and drops some. The table lists approximately 66,000 clones, approximately 87% of them singletons. The sample consisted of peripheral blood. These receptor sequences come from a man aged 55 to 69 with acute or convalescent COVID-19.

This sequence joins TRBV7-2 and TRBJ2-7; 8 positions agree with TRBD2. CDR1 and CDR2 (germline): SGHTA, FQGNSA. The junction had 4 bases not matched to a gene; V was cut back by 4 bases and J by 2 bases. This CDR3 comprises 14 residues. Written as DNA, the CDR3 is TGTGCCAGCAGCTCCAGCGGGGGAGCCTACGAGCAGTACTTC. This encodes CASSSSGGAYEQYF.

CDR3 loop: CASSFTENTEAFF. In nucleotides, the CDR3 is TGTGCCAGCAGTTTCACAGAGAACACTGAAGCTTTCTTT. This rearrangement joins TRBV12-3 or TRBV12-4 to TRBJ1-1; the D is unclear. Trimming removed 3 bases from V and 1 base from J, with 6 bases in between. The CDR3 is made up of 13 amino acids.

The chain links TRBV3-1 (or the pseudogene TRBV3-2) to TRBJ1-2; possibly TRBD1 for D (5 bases). CDR1 is LGHDT, CDR2 YNNKEL, per germline (reference sequence). The V and J ends lost 5 bases and 6 bases respectively, with 13 bases between them. The CDR3 consists of 13 residues. This CDR3 reads CASSVSGSNGYTF. The CDR3 coding sequence is TGTGCCAGCAGCGTATCAGGGTCCAATGGCTACACCTTC.

The genes are TRBV7-3 and TRBJ2-3; TRBD2 aligns across 8 bases. This CDR3 is 16 amino acids long. V dropped 5 bases and J dropped 4; count of bases not matched to a gene: 11. The germline gives CDR1 SGHTA, CDR2 FQGTGA. CDR3 bases: TGTGCCAGCAGCCTCAACGGGGGGGGCTTGCCAGATACGCAGTATTTT. This translates into CASSLNGGGLPDTQYF.

This chain connects TRBV5-4 to TRBJ1-5; D possibly corresponds to TRBD1 (6 bases). The length of the CDR3 is 12 residues. CDR1 and CDR2 (germline): SGHNT, YYREEE (reference sequence). V gave up 5 bases and J gave up 4 bases, with 7 bases separating them. The CDR3 loop reads CASSQGNQPQHF. CDR3 bases: TGTGCCAGCAGTCAGGGGAATCAGCCCCAGCATTTT.

The chain links TRBV28 to TRBJ1-3; D uncertain. Germline values: CDR1 MDHEN, CDR2 SYDVKM. This CDR3 region has 15 residues. The V gene lost 6 bases and the J gene lost 6 bases, with 18 bases spanning the gap. CDR3 residues: CASRADYNPINTIYF. CDR3 DNA sequence: TGTGCCAGCAGGGCAGACTATAACCCCATAAACACCATATATTTT.

V is TRBV5-6 and J is TRBJ1-3, with D perhaps TRBD1 (5 bases). The CDR3 sequence is 14 residues long. Between the trimmed V and J ends, which lost 0 bases and 3 bases, there was a span of 7 bases. CDR1 is SGHDT and CDR2 is YYEEEE in the germline V gene. The DNA of the CDR3 is TGTGCCAGCAGCTTGGGACAGTTTGGAAACACCATATATTTT. This codes for CASSLGQFGNTIYF.

The chain couples TRBV12-5 to TRBJ1-5; tentatively, D is TRBD1 (6 bases). The CDR3 length is 16 residues. Germline CDR1 and CDR2: LGHNT and FRNRAP. V gave up 1 base and J gave up 4 bases, with 14 bases separating them. DNA of the CDR3: TGTGCTAGTGGTTTGGGACTTCAGGGGAGTAATCAGCCCCAGCATTTT. This encodes CASGLGLQGSNQPQHF.

A few counts support this clone. The chain links TRBV4-3 to TRBJ2-2; 8 bases are a match to TRBD2. Trimming cost V 2 bases and J 4 bases; bases outside gene matches: 9. This CDR3 contains 17 residues. Germline CDR1 reads LGHNA; CDR2 reads YSLEER. CDR3 coding DNA: TGCGCCAGCAGCCAACCGGACTCGGGGGGGATCACCGGGGAGCTGTTTTTT. It codes for CASSQPDSGGITGELFF.

The chain is built from TRBV12-3 or TRBV12-4 and TRBJ2-7; D gene unclear. Trimming left V 8 bases short and J 6 bases short, with 8 bases between. This CDR3 region has 10 residues. The CDR3 is CASAAGEQYF. The CDR3 nucleotides are TGTGCCAGCGCGGCCGGCGAGCAGTACTTC.

V usage is TRBV5-8 and J usage is TRBJ1-3; a possible D gene is TRBD1 (5 bases). CDR3 length equals 16 residues. V was pared by 5 bases and J by 0 bases, with 15 bases between. CDR1 is SGHTS and CDR2 is YDEGEE in the germline V gene. For the CDR3, the DNA is TGTGCCAGCAGACACAGGTTACCGAACTCTGGAAACACCATATATTTT. It encodes CASRHRLPNSGNTIYF.

V and J are TRBV9 and TRBJ2-6; TRBD1 agrees at 10 bases. The CDR3 has 18 residues. Germline V gene lookup returns CDR1 SGDLS and CDR2 YYNGEE. The V and J ends lost 2 bases and 2 bases, in that order; junction bases with no gene match: 7. The CDR3 loop is CASSVGTGVVAGANVLTF. The CDR3 DNA sequence: TGTGCCAGCAGCGTTGGGACAGGGGTAGTCGCTGGGGCCAACGTCCTGACTTTC.

The J gene is TRBJ1-3, the V gene TRBV12-5; the match to TRBD1 covers 7 bases. Per germline, CDR1 LGHNT and CDR2 FRNRAP. CDR3 length: 15 amino acids. V lost 6 bases to trimming and J lost 4 bases; unmatched junction nucleotides: 9. The CDR3 is CASGSDRAFGNTIYF. Written as DNA, the CDR3 is TGTGCTAGTGGATCTGACAGGGCCTTCGGAAACACCATATATTTT. The entire variable domain, with the rest obtained from reference TRBV12-5 and TRBJ1-3, is as follows: DARVTQTPRHKVTEMGQEVTMRCQPILGHNTVFWYRQTMMQGLELLAYFRNRAPLDDSGMPKDRFSAEMPDATLATLKIQPSEPRDSAVYFCASGSDRAFGNTIYFGEGSWLTVV.

The V gene is TRBV29-1, the J gene TRBJ2-3; D is undetermined. The germline V gene has CDR1 SQVTM and CDR2 ANQGSEA. Trimming pared 0 bases from V and 4 bases from J, leaving 8 bases between. CDR3 size: 13 residues. The CDR3 region is CSVEDGYSDTQYF. The CDR3 nucleotides are TGCAGCGTTGAAGATGGTTACTCAGATACGCAGTATTTT.

The J gene is TRBJ2-5, the V gene TRBV4-1, with D unresolved. Germline V gene lookup returns CDR1 MGHRA and CDR2 YSYEKL. The ends were cut back, 0 bases at V and 5 bases at J, with 13 bases in the middle. This CDR3 region has 15 residues. In DNA form, the CDR3 reads TGCGCCAGCAGCCAAGATCGAGGTCGGCTCGAGACCCAGTACTTC. Amino acids: CASSQDRGRLETQYF.

V usage is TRBV6-2 or TRBV6-3 and J usage is TRBJ2-1; 9 bases fit TRBD2. Looked up from germline, CDR1 is MNHEY and CDR2 is SVGEGT. After removal of 4 bases from V and 14 bases from J, the junction contained 9 bases not matched to a gene. This CDR3 contains 13 residues. The CDR3 protein is CASSFSAGGREFF. The CDR3 region has the DNA TGTGCCAGCAGTTTCAGCGCGGGGGGGAGGGAGTTCTTC.

The CDR3 protein is CASGLDSKTGGSSYEQYF. The CDR3 nucleotides read TGTGCTAGTGGTTTGGACTCCAAGACAGGGGGGAGCTCCTACGAGCAGTACTTC. The chain carries TRBV12-5 and TRBJ2-7, with 9 bases that match TRBD1. CDR3 length: 18 residues. The germline gives CDR1 LGHNT, CDR2 FRNRAP. Trimming cost V 1 base and J 0 bases; bases outside gene matches: 10.

This clone has only a few counts. The genes are TRBV10-3 and TRBJ1-1; 8 bases map to TRBD1. Germline V gene sequence: CDR1 ENHRY, CDR2 SYGVKD. With V trimmed by 11 bases and J by 3 bases, 5 bases remained unmatched. The CDR3 is 12 amino acids. CDR3 sequence: CAVGQGDTEAFF. In nucleotides, the CDR3 is TGTGCCGTAGGACAGGGTGACACTGAAGCTTTCTTT.